Sequencing of this TCR beta chain was carried out in a study of T cell repertoires in cytomegalovirus infection. The wider study: TCR beta signatures that were public indicated CMV infection and matching HLA type. Study-wide results and limits: It was HLA-C-restricted CMV-specific TCR beta clonotypes that dominated the response ex vivo. Frequencies of public TCR beta families were cumulated, and this identified carriers of CMV plus the relevant HLA.

TCRdb called the reads again in MiXCR, with one record for every CDR3 protein. The repertoire consists of fewer than 85,000 distinct CDR3 sequences, with approximately 46% occurring once and the leading ten covering approximately 95%. Germline lookup yields CDR1 SNHLY and CDR2 FYNNEI. V lost 5 bases to trimming and J lost 7 bases, with 16 bases between them. CDR3 length: 14 amino acids. With respect to this clonotype: Its cognate antigen is unknown.

The sequence was collected from a human donor in good health (CMV status not recorded). Some clones in this sample may be carry-over from other donors' samples. V gene TRBV2 combines with J gene TRBJ2-3; no clear D gene. The source was CD8+ T cells from cultured PBMCs, collected from culture after CMV antigen stimulation. The CDR3 spells CASSPGSVINTQYF. In nucleotides, the CDR3 is TGTGCCAGCAGTCCTGGGTCCGTCATCAATACGCAGTATTTT.